One TCR beta chain is described in this entry. The data stem from a study of T cell responses to AZD1222 COVID-19 vaccine. The table came from immunoSEQ multiplex PCR; TCRdb's copy has only in-frame clones and leaves some out. The sample holds tens of thousands of clones; 92% are singletons and the top ten take 2.5% to 3.5%. The CDR3 is 14 amino acids. Trimming took 6 bases from V and 4 from J, leaving 16 bases between them. The germline CDR1 and CDR2 sequences are SGHRS and YFSETQ. This receptor was identified in an adult who received the AZD1222 COVID-19 vaccine. Material: peripheral blood, obtained 28 days after the second AZD1222 dose. This chain joins TRBV5-1 and TRBJ1-1; D is possibly TRBD1 (6 bases). The DNA for the CDR3 is TGCGCCAGCAACCTTACCCCAGGGGCCACTGAAGCTTTCTTT. This codes for CASNLTPGATEAFF.